These T cell receptor beta chains were read from a single sample in a study of T cell repertoires in cytomegalovirus infection. TCRdb re-derived calls from the reads in MiXCR, one entry per CDR3 protein. The sample holds about 490,000 distinct CDR3 sequences, about 15% seen once. Sequenced sample: CD8+ T cells from PBMCs. The receptors stem from a human donor in good health (CMV status not recorded). Some clones in this sample may be carry-over from other donors' samples. Each CDR3 is given with its conserved first and last residue. The D gene is left open where the match is weak. Clone size is shown for a subset of rows, as once, few, many or a class of expanded clone.

j_call	d_call	v_call	clone_size	cdr3_aa	cdr3_nt
TRBJ2-5	TRBD2	TRBV7-9	many	CASRPGGLGETQYF	TGTGCCAGCAGGCCGGGGGGACTAGGAGAGACCCAGTACTTC
TRBJ2-5	NA	TRBV27	NA	CASSYGAETQYF	TGTGCCAGCAGTTACGGGGCTGAGACCCAGTACTTC
TRBJ2-6	TRBD2	TRBV6-2/TRBV6-3	NA	CASSYEVAGGRLGANVLTF	TGTGCCAGCAGTTACGAGGTAGCGGGGGGCCGGTTGGGGGCCAACGTCCTGACTTTC
TRBJ2-7	NA	TRBV6-5	NA	CASRSKGPEQYF	TGTGCCAGCAGGTCAAAAGGACCCGAGCAGTACTTC
TRBJ2-2	NA	TRBV6-6	NA	CASSYNGPNTGELFF	TGTGCCAGCAGTTACAACGGCCCGAACACCGGGGAGCTGTTTTTT
TRBJ2-5	TRBD1	TRBV6-5	NA	CASSYSNQRGQTQYF	TGTGCCAGCAGTTACTCGAACCAAAGGGGGCAGACCCAGTACTTC
TRBJ2-4	TRBD1	TRBV6-6	NA	CASRAEQGPLDIQYF	TGTGCCAGCAGGGCTGAACAGGGGCCCCTGGACATTCAGTACTTC
TRBJ1-4	NA	TRBV7-8	many	CASSSYGQSNEKLFF	TGTGCCAGCAGCTCGTACGGACAGTCTAATGAAAAACTGTTTTTT
TRBJ1-4	TRBD1	TRBV18	NA	CASSQLAGQGAVMNEKLFF	TGTGCCAGCTCCCAACTAGCTGGACAGGGAGCGGTGATGAATGAAAAACTGTTTTTT
TRBJ1-4	TRBD1	TRBV7-2	many	CASSDRDRVEKLFF	TGTGCCAGCAGCGACCGGGACAGGGTCGAAAAACTGTTTTTT
TRBJ2-7	NA	TRBV7-9	many	CASSLDEKVWGQYF	TGTGCCAGCAGCTTAGATGAGAAGGTCTGGGGACAGTACTTC
TRBJ1-2	NA	TRBV14	many	CASSQRRGVDNYGYTF	TGTGCCAGCAGCCAACGACGGGGAGTCGATAACTATGGCTACACCTTC
TRBJ2-5	NA	TRBV12-5	many	CASFGGVPPTQYF	TGTGCTAGTTTCGGCGGGGTACCCCCGACCCAGTACTTC
TRBJ1-2	TRBD1	TRBV4-2	NA	CASSQEGTGGDYGYTF	TGTGCCAGCAGCCAAGAAGGGACAGGGGGGGACTATGGCTACACCTTC